What follows are 15 T cell receptor beta chains derived from one specimen sequenced in a study of regulatory T cells in long-lasting Graves disease. The time point here: newly diagnosed GD, antithyroid drugs for less than 3 months. With RNA extracted from PBMCs as input, the TCR library was made. Relying on iRepertoire HTBI primers and Arm-PCR of CDR3 regions, the team built TCR beta libraries. TCRdb called the multiplex PCR reads again in MiXCR, with one record for every CDR3 protein. The sample carries about 460,000 distinct CDR3 sequences, around 15% recorded once. The sample was also reused in another study, on T cells in Graves' hyperthyroidism and ophthalmopathy.

The sample here was peripheral blood mononuclear cells (PBMCs), taken at new diagnosis, from a patient treated with antithyroid drugs. The origin of the receptors is a woman aged 45-65 years with Graves disease.

This clonotype came up many times. The chain is built from TRBV2 and TRBJ2-1; D tentatively reads TRBD1 or TRBD2 (6 bases each). CDR1 and CDR2 from the germline V gene are SNHLY and FYNNEI. This CDR3 spans 15 amino acids. The germline V and J ends were trimmed by 2 bases and 3 bases, with 11 bases remaining between them. Here the CDR3 reads CASSEPGGGYNEQFF. In DNA form, the CDR3 reads TGTGCCAGCAGTGAACCCGGAGGGGGCTACAATGAGCAGTTCTTC.

The chain combines TRBV2 with TRBJ1-4, with no clear D. The germline gives CDR1 SNHLY, CDR2 FYNNEI. CDR3 length: 13 amino acids. V dropped 6 bases and J dropped 7 bases, with 12 bases sitting between them. CDR3 coding DNA: TGTGCCAGCAGCAGTGCAGTCCGTGAAAAACTGTTTTTT. Translating gives CASSSAVREKLFF.

V is TRBV29-1 and J is TRBJ1-4; 7 bases are a match to TRBD1. The V gene end was trimmed by 6 bases and the J gene end by 8 bases; junction bases not matched to a gene: 12. The germline V gene has CDR1 SQVTM and CDR2 ANQGSEA. The CDR3 sequence is 14 residues long. CDR3 amino acids: CSVTQGGLGEKLFF. Written as DNA, the CDR3 is TGCAGCGTCACCCAGGGGGGTCTTGGGGAAAAACTGTTTTTT.

This clonotype was counted many times. The germline gene is not matched at one end of the junction; a read error may be the cause. The CDR3 sequence: CAGRSGVYNEQFF. The CDR3 DNA reads TGTGCCGGCAGATCAGGAGTTTACAATGAGCAGTTCTTC. This chain connects TRBV6-1 to TRBJ2-1; D not certain. The CDR3 is made up of 13 amino acids. Germline V CDR1 and CDR2: MNHNS, SASEGT.

On this clonotype: The germline gene is not matched at one end of the junction; a read error may be the cause. V is TRBV20-1 and J is TRBJ2-5, with 9 nucleotides matching TRBD2. The better agreement between TRBJ2-1 and the DNA end casts doubt on the J call. The CDR3 spans 17 residues. CDR1 and CDR2 from the germline V gene are DFQATT and SNEGSKA (reference sequence). Here the CDR3 reads CSASSLAGLFSYSEQFF. CDR3 DNA: TGCAGTGCTAGTTCCCTAGCGGGACTCTTCTCCTACAGTGAGCAGTTCTTC.

V gene TRBV6-1 combines with J gene TRBJ1-2; TRBD1 agrees at 10 bases. CDR3 length: 13 amino acids. V was clipped by 6 bases and J by 8 bases; unmatched bases: 6. Germline CDR1 MNHNS, CDR2 SASEGT. The CDR3 protein is CASSPTGGEGYTF. CDR3 nucleotide sequence: TGTGCCAGCAGCCCGACAGGGGGCGAAGGCTACACCTTC.

This clonotype was counted a few times. The rearrangement joins TRBV5-6 to TRBJ1-1, with 9 bases aligning to TRBD1. Germline V gene data show CDR1 as SGHDT and CDR2 as YYEEEE. J lost 7 bases, V lost 1 base, and 8 bases had no gene match. The CDR3 contains 15 residues. The CDR3 DNA reads as TGTGCCAGCAGCTTGCCGGGACAGGGCAGCATTGAAGCTTTCTTT. Protein product: CASSLPGQGSIEAFF.

This clonotype turned up a few times. The chain is built from TRBV5-6 and TRBJ2-2, with no clear D. CDR1 is SGHDT, CDR2 YYEEEE, per germline. The V end was cut by 0 bases, the J end by 0 bases, with 9 bases between. The CDR3 covers 16 residues. CDR3 amino acids: CASSLEVSPNTGELFF. In nucleotides, the CDR3 is TGTGCCAGCAGCTTGGAAGTCAGTCCGAACACCGGGGAGCTGTTTTTT.

This clonotype was found many times. The rearrangement joins TRBV12-3 or TRBV12-4 to TRBJ1-6; D is unresolved. V lost 3 bases to trimming and J lost 3 bases, with 6 bases between them. CDR3 size: 14 residues. The CDR3 region is CASSLNRYNSPLHF. Written as DNA, the CDR3 is TGTGCCAGCAGTTTGAATCGCTATAATTCACCCCTCCACTTT.

This clonotype was detected only a few times. The chain has TRBV10-3 and TRBJ2-1, with D possibly TRBD1 on 5 matching bases. V lost 1 base to trimming and J lost 4 bases, with 26 bases between them. Germline-derived CDR1 and CDR2 are ENHRY and SYGVKD. The CDR3 contains 20 residues. The CDR3 DNA sequence: TGTGCCATCAGTGAGTTGGGGTTTGCAGGGTCCGAGGTCGAATACAATGAGCAGTTCTTC. Its protein is CAISELGFAGSEVEYNEQFF.

This chain connects TRBV5-1 to TRBJ2-7; 16 bases are shared with TRBD2. Germline trimming cut 4 bases from V and 13 bases from J; bases unmatched to any gene: 11. This CDR3 has 15 amino acids. Germline assignment: CDR1 SGHRS and CDR2 YFSETQ. The CDR3 DNA sequence: TGCGCCAGCAGCCCCGGGACTAGCGGGAGGGCCGCCCCCTACTTC. Translating it yields CASSPGTSGRAAPYF. The full variable domain, rest sourced from reference TRBV5-1 and TRBJ2-7, is KAGVTQTPRYLIKTRGQQVTLSCSPISGHRSVSWYQQTPGQGLQFLFEYFSETQRNKGNFPGRFSGRQFSNSRSEMNVSTLELGDSALYLCASSPGTSGRAAPYFGPGTRLTVT.

This chain connects TRBV24-1 to TRBJ1-2, with D uncertain. The CDR3 runs 13 residues. V was clipped by 2 bases and J by 4 bases, with 7 bases between them. Germline V gene lookup returns CDR1 KGHDR and CDR2 SFDVKD. In nucleotides, the CDR3 is TGTGCCACCAGTGATTCGTTAGGCTATGGCTACACCTTC. Translating it yields CATSDSLGYGYTF.

This clonotype was detected ten times or more. J is TRBJ1-1 and V is TRBV28; tentatively, D is TRBD1 (6 bases). V dropped 5 bases and J dropped 7 bases, with 17 bases sitting between them. The CDR3 runs 14 residues. Germline CDR1 and CDR2: MDHEN and SYDVKM. DNA of the CDR3: TGTGCCAGCAGTCCACCACAGGGTGCTAGTGAAGCTTTCTTT. Translating gives CASSPPQGASEAFF.

This clonotype was seen ten or more times. The chain has TRBV10-3 and TRBJ1-5, with TRBD1 matching 8 bases. The germline V gene has CDR1 ENHRY and CDR2 SYGVKD. This CDR3 region has 15 residues. V gave up 4 bases and J gave up 0 bases; unmatched junction bases: 2. CDR3 sequence reads: CAISVTGDSNQPQHF. The DNA of the CDR3 is TGTGCCATCAGTGTGACAGGGGATAGCAATCAGCCCCAGCATTTT.

This clonotype has a count of ten or more. The chain couples TRBV11-2 to TRBJ2-1, with TRBD1 as a possible D gene (6 bases). Trimming removed 5 bases at V and 6 bases at J, with 14 bases between. The CDR3 spans 14 residues. The germline V gene encodes CDR1 SGHAT and CDR2 FQNNGV. CDR3 in amino acids: CASSDRYVGNEQFF. Written as DNA, the CDR3 is TGTGCCAGCAGCGACAGGTATGTGGGCAATGAGCAGTTCTTC.